A selection of T cell receptor beta chains follows, all from one sample in a study of T-cell reconstitution after alpha-beta-depleted transplantation in children. TCRdb recomputed calls from the PCR reads with MiXCR, one row per CDR3 protein. Of some 440,000 distinct CDR3 sequences detected, around 15% appear once; the ten largest clones hold roughly 27%. The material was PBMCs, mostly from graft donor cells, obtained 360 days after TCRalphabeta/CD19-depleted stem cell transplant. All receptors come from a boy under three years old who had a stem cell transplant for Wiskott-Aldrich syndrome, so the T cells may come from the graft donor. CDR3s include the opening cysteine and the closing phenylalanine or tryptophan. The D gene is left open where the match is weak. Only part of the rows carry a size: once, few, many, or a class if the clone is expanded.

v_gene	j_gene	abundance	d_gene	CDR3aa	CDR3nt
TRBV5-1	TRBJ2-1	many	-	CASSLQGSDEQFF	TGCGCCAGCAGCTTACAGGGTTCCGATGAGCAGTTCTTC
TRBV12-3/TRBV12-4	TRBJ1-3	-	TRBD1	CASSPDRARNTIYF	TGTGCCAGCAGTCCGGACAGGGCGCGAAACACCATATATTTT
TRBV24-1	TRBJ2-5	-	-	CATSDSLRGSRTQYF	TGTGCCACCAGTGATTCCCTCCGGGGGTCACGGACCCAGTACTTC
TRBV5-1	TRBJ2-7	-	TRBD2	CASRASGGYEQYF	TGCGCCAGCAGGGCTAGCGGGGGCTACGAGCAGTACTTC
TRBV4-1	TRBJ1-2	-	-	CASHQTGLNYGYTF	TGCGCCAGCCACCAGACGGGCCTTAACTATGGCTACACCTTC
TRBV9	TRBJ2-1	-	-	CASSKQPGLGGEQFF	TGTGCCAGCAGCAAGCAACCGGGACTAGGGGGCGAGCAGTTCTTC
TRBV6-2/TRBV6-3	TRBJ2-2	-	TRBD1	CASSYRTQGARWLDSGELFF	TGTGCCAGCAGTTACAGGACGCAGGGGGCACGATGGCTGGATTCCGGGGAGCTGTTTTTT
TRBV3-1	TRBJ2-5	-	TRBD1	CASSQDIGQGAGETQYF	TGTGCCAGCAGCCAAGATATTGGACAGGGGGCCGGGGAGACCCAGTACTTC
TRBV12-3/TRBV12-4	TRBJ1-5	few	TRBD1	CASSSSLQGAGNQPQHF	TGTGCCAGCAGTTCTAGCCTACAGGGGGCCGGCAATCAGCCCCAGCATTTT
TRBV20-1	TRBJ2-7	few	-	CSARDGKASYEQYF	TGCAGTGCTAGAGACGGTAAAGCTTCCTACGAGCAGTACTTC
TRBV25-1	TRBJ2-1	few	TRBD1	CASSGTGHNEQFF	TGTGCCAGCAGTGGGACAGGGCACAATGAGCAGTTCTTC
TRBV6-1	TRBJ2-7	-	-	CASSSIPLPSSYEQYF	TGTGCCAGCAGCTCTATCCCCTTACCGAGCTCCTACGAGCAGTACTTC
TRBV3-1	TRBJ2-1	many	TRBD2	CASSQGTSGRQGGFF	TGTGCCAGCAGCCAGGGGACTAGCGGGAGGCAGGGGGGGTTCTTC
TRBV10-3	TRBJ2-1	-	TRBD2	CAISEERGGHEQFF	TGTGCCATCAGTGAAGAGCGGGGGGGCCACGAGCAGTTCTTC
TRBV7-6	TRBJ2-1	-	-	CASSLDYLQGSYNEQFF	TGTGCCAGCAGCTTAGACTACCTTCAGGGCTCCTACAATGAGCAGTTCTTC
TRBV3-1	TRBJ2-7	-	-	CASSQDRGAGTSSYEQYF	TGTGCCAGCAGCCAAGACAGGGGGGCCGGGACTTCCTCTTACGAGCAGTACTTC
TRBV12-3/TRBV12-4	TRBJ2-3	many	-	CASRNDARRGPEDF	TGTGCCAGCAGGAACGACGCACGACGGGGTCCCGAGGATTTT
TRBV7-9	TRBJ2-7	many	TRBD1	CASRRLRETGGFYEQYF	TGTGCCAGCCGAAGGTTACGGGAGACAGGGGGATTCTACGAGCAGTACTTC
TRBV20-1	TRBJ2-6	few	TRBD1	CSAPGQGKSGANVLTF	TGCAGTGCCCCGGGACAGGGGAAGTCTGGGGCCAACGTCCTGACTTTC
TRBV15	TRBJ2-2	-	-	CATSRGTPNTGELFF	TGTGCCACCAGCAGAGGGACACCGAACACCGGGGAGCTGTTTTTT
TRBV5-1	TRBJ2-1	-	-	CASSSRLVSYNEQFF	TGCGCCAGCAGCTCACGACTAGTCTCCTACAATGAGCAGTTCTTC
TRBV27	TRBJ2-1	few	TRBD2	CASSFFPLLAGGGMYNEQFF	TGTGCCAGCAGTTTTTTTCCGCTCCTAGCGGGAGGCGGAATGTACAATGAGCAGTTCTTC
TRBV2	TRBJ2-1	-	-	CASSEWGREFYNEQFF	TGTGCCAGCAGTGAATGGGGCAGGGAGTTCTACAATGAGCAGTTCTTC
TRBV28	TRBJ2-4	-	TRBD1	CASSPSRPRTGEAKNIQYF	TGTGCCAGCAGTCCGTCTCGACCACGGACAGGGGAAGCCAAAAACATTCAGTACTTC
TRBV6-2/TRBV6-3	TRBJ2-1	-	-	CASSRGDIGSYNEQFF	TGTGCCAGCAGTCGCGGGGACATAGGGTCCTACAATGAGCAGTTCTTC
TRBV5-1	TRBJ2-5	few	-	CASSLAGPLQETQYF	TGCGCCAGCAGCTTGGCCGGACCGCTGCAAGAGACCCAGTACTTC
TRBV7-2	TRBJ2-1	few	TRBD2	CASSPRLAGGYNEQFF	TGTGCCAGCAGCCCTCGACTAGCGGGGGGGTACAATGAGCAGTTCTTC
TRBV2	TRBJ2-7	few	-	CASSQTSFLGYEQYF	TGTGCCAGCAGTCAAACTAGCTTCCTGGGCTACGAGCAGTACTTC
TRBV7-9	TRBJ2-1	many	-	CASSLRRSSYNEQFF	TGTGCCAGCAGCTTAAGAAGGAGCTCCTACAATGAGCAGTTCTTC
TRBV5-1	TRBJ2-5	few	-	CASSVLGDKETQYF	TGCGCCAGCAGCGTGTTGGGAGATAAGGAGACCCAGTACTTC
TRBV29-1	TRBJ2-7	few	-	CSVGSGRPYEQYF	TGCAGCGTTGGGAGCGGGCGCCCCTACGAGCAGTACTTC
TRBV24-1	TRBJ2-2	many	TRBD2	CATSLSGRGPTGELFF	TGTGCCACCAGCCTCTCCGGGAGGGGACCCACCGGGGAGCTGTTTTTT
TRBV28	TRBJ2-1	few	TRBD2	CASSLPGTSEYNEQFF	TGTGCCAGCAGTCTCCCCGGGACTAGCGAGTACAATGAGCAGTTCTTC
TRBV12-3/TRBV12-4	TRBJ2-3	-	-	CASSRAGTDTQYF	TGTGCCAGCAGTCGAGCGGGTACAGATACGCAGTATTTT
TRBV10-3	TRBJ2-7	-	-	CAAMDPRDRYEQYF	TGTGCGGCTATGGACCCGCGAGATCGGTACGAGCAGTACTTC
TRBV3-1	TRBJ2-1	-	-	CASVGGGRYNEQFF	TGTGCCAGCGTTGGCGGGGGCCGGTACAATGAGCAGTTCTTC
TRBV5-5	TRBJ2-7	-	-	CASSWPGAVSSYEQYF	TGTGCCAGCAGCTGGCCTGGGGCGGTCAGCTCCTACGAGCAGTACTTC
TRBV2	TRBJ1-3	-	-	CASSEGGQGGNTIYF	TGTGCCAGCAGTGAAGGAGGGCAGGGTGGAAACACCATATATTTT
TRBV7-2	TRBJ2-5	few	TRBD1	CASSLAFRGPSQETQYF	TGTGCCAGCAGCTTAGCGTTCAGGGGGCCGTCCCAAGAGACCCAGTACTTC
TRBV20-1	TRBJ2-4	few	TRBD1	CSARDQTRGLDKNIQYF	TGCAGTGCTAGAGATCAAACCAGGGGGCTAGATAAAAACATTCAGTACTTC
TRBV7-9	TRBJ1-4	few	-	CASSQGLRNEKLFF	TGTGCCAGCAGCCAGGGACTGCGAAATGAAAAACTGTTTTTT
TRBV20-1	TRBJ2-1	once	TRBD2	CSASPWTSGPLVF	TGCAGTGCTAGCCCCTGGACTAGCGGACCCCTGGTCTTC
TRBV5-1	TRBJ1-3	-	TRBD1	CASRPTGISGNTIYF	TGCGCCAGCAGGCCGACAGGGATCTCTGGAAACACCATATATTTT
TRBV5-5	TRBJ2-3	-	-	CASRLKYTDTQYF	TGTGCCAGCAGGCTCAAATACACAGATACGCAGTATTTT
TRBV27	TRBJ2-2	-	-	CASSYSMGENGGELFF	TGTGCCAGCAGTTACTCAATGGGGGAAAATGGCGGGGAGCTGTTTTTT
TRBV3-1	TRBJ1-5	few	-	CASSQLGQPQHF	TGTGCCAGCAGCCAATTAGGTCAGCCCCAGCATTTT
TRBV20-1	TRBJ2-5	-	-	CSAPRWGDPQETQYF	TGCAGTGCCCCTCGTTGGGGGGACCCCCAAGAGACCCAGTACTTC